This T cell receptor (beta chain) was recovered during a study of T cell repertoires in cytomegalovirus infection. About the study: Matching HLA type, along with CMV infection, was indicated by public TCR beta signatures.

TCRdb re-called the reads with MiXCR, one entry per CDR3 protein. The table includes more than 200,000 distinct CDR3 sequences, 9.1% detected once. This clonotype was recorded at least ten times. Material: PBMCs. The sequence came from a human donor in good health (CMV status not recorded). Some clones in this sample may be carry-over from other donors' samples.

The CDR3 reads CASSQERQGAYNEQFF. Written as DNA, the CDR3 is TGTGCCAGCAGCCAAGAAAGACAGGGGGCTTACAATGAGCAGTTCTTC. The chain combines TRBV4-2 with TRBJ2-1; 10 bases are shared with TRBD1. Germline V gene lookup returns CDR1 LGHNA and CDR2 YNFKEQ. The CDR3 has 16 residues. With V trimmed by 0 bases and J by 4 bases, 3 bases remained unmatched.